These 2 T cell receptor beta chains originate from one sample sequenced in a study of blood T cell repertoires in COVID-19. Produced via immunoSEQ multiplex PCR; TCRdb's table is partial and in-frame only. The sample shows 130,000 to 150,000 clones, about 82% of them seen only once. The sequenced sample was peripheral blood. The receptors stem from a middle-aged woman with active or convalescent COVID-19.

The rearrangement joins TRBV11-2 to TRBJ2-3; 12 nucleotides agree with TRBD2. Germline lookup yields CDR1 SGHAT and CDR2 FQNNGV. Trimming cost V 1 base and J 4 bases; bases outside gene matches: 3. There are 16 residues in the CDR3. The CDR3 loop reads CASSLAPSGGADTQYF. CDR3 nucleotide sequence: TGTGCCAGCAGCTTAGCGCCTAGCGGGGGGGCAGATACGCAGTATTTT.

V and J are TRBV6-5 and TRBJ1-5, with 8 bases fitting TRBD1. Germline CDR1 MNHEY, CDR2 SVGAGI. The CDR3 loop spans 15 amino acids. V lost 5 bases, J lost 7 bases, and 10 bases stayed unmatched. In DNA, the CDR3 is TGTGCCAGCAGTACAGAAGGACAGGGTGGACAGCCCCAGCATTTT. This codes for CASSTEGQGGQPQHF.